The 3 T cell receptor beta chains reported below all come from one sample, sequenced in a study of blood T cell repertoires in COVID-19. The repertoire was sequenced with immunoSEQ multiplex PCR; TCRdb's copy has only in-frame clones and lacks some. The table includes 100,000 to 150,000 clones, approximately 90% detected once. Sequenced input: peripheral blood. The receptor set was obtained from a man aged 60 to 69 with COVID-19, enrolled during active disease.

This chain connects TRBV28 to TRBJ1-2, with D maybe TRBD1 (5 bases). Germline CDR1 reads MDHEN; CDR2 reads SYDVKM. The CDR3 sequence is 14 residues long. Between the trimmed V and J ends, which lost 5 bases and 5 bases, there was a span of 15 bases. The CDR3 bases are TGTGCCAGCAGTGAATCAGGGTTTCGGTATGGCTACACCTTC. Protein: CASSESGFRYGYTF.

This chain joins TRBV6-1 and TRBJ2-7; D gene unclear. The germline V and J ends were trimmed by 5 bases and 7 bases, with 12 bases remaining between them. Per the germline V gene, CDR1 is MNHNS and CDR2 is SASEGT. This CDR3 is built from 12 residues. The CDR3 nucleotides are TGTGCCAGCAGTCCTATTAAGACAGAGCAGTACTTC. The encoded protein is CASSPIKTEQYF.

The rearrangement uses TRBV7-2 and TRBJ2-7; D is perhaps TRBD1 (6 bases). V was trimmed by 1 base and J by 2 bases, leaving 9 bases between them. CDR1 and CDR2 (germline): SGHTA, FQGNSA. The CDR3 runs 14 residues. The CDR3 DNA is TGTGCCAGCAGCTTAGGGGGGCAGACCTACGAGCAGTACTTC. This encodes CASSLGGQTYEQYF.